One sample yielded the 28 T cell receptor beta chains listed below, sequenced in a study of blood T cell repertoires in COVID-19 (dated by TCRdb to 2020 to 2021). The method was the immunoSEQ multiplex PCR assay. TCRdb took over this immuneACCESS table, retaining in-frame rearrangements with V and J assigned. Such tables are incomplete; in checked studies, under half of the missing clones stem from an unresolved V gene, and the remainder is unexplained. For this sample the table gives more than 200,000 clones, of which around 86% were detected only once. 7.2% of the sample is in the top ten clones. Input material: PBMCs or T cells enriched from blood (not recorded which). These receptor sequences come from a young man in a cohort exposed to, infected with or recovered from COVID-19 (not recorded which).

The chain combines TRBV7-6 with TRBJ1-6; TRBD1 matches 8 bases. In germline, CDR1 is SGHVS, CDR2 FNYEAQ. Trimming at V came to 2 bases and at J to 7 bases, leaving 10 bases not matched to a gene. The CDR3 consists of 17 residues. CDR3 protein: CASSLLTRDRQNSPLHF. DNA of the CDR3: TGTGCCAGCAGCTTACTAACCAGGGACAGGCAAAATTCACCCCTCCACTTT. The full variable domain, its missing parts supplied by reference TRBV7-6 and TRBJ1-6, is GAGVSQSPRYKVTKRGQDVALRCDPISGHVSLYWYRQALGQGPEFLTYFNYEAQQDKSGLPNDRFSAERPEGSISTLTIQRTEQRDSAMYRCASSLLTRDRQNSPLHFGNGTRLTVT.

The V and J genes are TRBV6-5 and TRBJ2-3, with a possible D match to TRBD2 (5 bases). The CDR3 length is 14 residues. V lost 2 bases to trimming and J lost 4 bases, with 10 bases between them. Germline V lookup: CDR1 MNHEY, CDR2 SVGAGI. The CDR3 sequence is CASSYSGSADTQYF. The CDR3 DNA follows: TGTGCCAGCAGTTACAGTGGGAGTGCAGATACGCAGTATTTT.

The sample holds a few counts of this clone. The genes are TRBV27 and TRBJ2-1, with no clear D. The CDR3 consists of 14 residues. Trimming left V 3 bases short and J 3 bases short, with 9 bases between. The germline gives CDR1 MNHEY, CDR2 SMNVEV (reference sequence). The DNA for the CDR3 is TGTGCCAGCAGTTTTGTGCCCGGCTACAATGAGCAGTTCTTC. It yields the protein CASSFVPGYNEQFF.

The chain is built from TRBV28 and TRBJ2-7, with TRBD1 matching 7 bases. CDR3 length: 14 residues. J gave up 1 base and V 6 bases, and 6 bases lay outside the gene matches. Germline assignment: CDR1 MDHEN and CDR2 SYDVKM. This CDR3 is CASRLTGMSYEQYF. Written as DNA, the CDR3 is TGTGCCAGCAGGTTGACAGGGATGTCCTACGAGCAGTACTTC.

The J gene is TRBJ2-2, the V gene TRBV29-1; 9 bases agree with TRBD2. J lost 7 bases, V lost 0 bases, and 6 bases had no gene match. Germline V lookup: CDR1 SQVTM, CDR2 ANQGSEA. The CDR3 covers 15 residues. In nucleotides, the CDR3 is TGCAGCGTTGAAGATAGCGGGAGACCTGGCGGGGAGCTGTTTTTT. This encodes CSVEDSGRPGGELFF.

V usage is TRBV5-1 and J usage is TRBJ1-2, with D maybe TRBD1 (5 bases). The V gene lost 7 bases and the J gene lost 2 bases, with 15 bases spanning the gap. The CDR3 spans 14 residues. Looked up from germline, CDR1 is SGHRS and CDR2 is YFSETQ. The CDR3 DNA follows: TGCGCCAGCTGGCTGGGGGGAACGAACTATGGCTACACCTTC. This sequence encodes CASWLGGTNYGYTF.

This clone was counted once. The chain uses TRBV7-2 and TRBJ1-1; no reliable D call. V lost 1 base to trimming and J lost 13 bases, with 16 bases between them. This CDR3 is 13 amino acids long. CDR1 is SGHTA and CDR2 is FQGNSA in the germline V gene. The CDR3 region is CASSLESPQEGFF. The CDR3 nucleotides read TGTGCCAGCAGCTTAGAAAGTCCCCAGGAGGGTTTCTTT. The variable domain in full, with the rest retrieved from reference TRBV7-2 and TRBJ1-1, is GAGVSQSPSNKVTEKGKDVELRCDPISGHTALYWYRQSLGQGLEFLIYFQGNSAPDKSGLPSDRFSAERTGGSVSTLTIQRTQQEDSAVYLCASSLESPQEGFFGQGTRLTVV.

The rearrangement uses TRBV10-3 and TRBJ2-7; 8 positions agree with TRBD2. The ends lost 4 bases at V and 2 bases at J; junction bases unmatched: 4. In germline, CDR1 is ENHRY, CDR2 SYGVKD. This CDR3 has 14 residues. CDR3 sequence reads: CAISAGTSAYEQYF. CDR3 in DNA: TGTGCCATCAGTGCCGGGACTAGTGCCTACGAGCAGTACTTC.

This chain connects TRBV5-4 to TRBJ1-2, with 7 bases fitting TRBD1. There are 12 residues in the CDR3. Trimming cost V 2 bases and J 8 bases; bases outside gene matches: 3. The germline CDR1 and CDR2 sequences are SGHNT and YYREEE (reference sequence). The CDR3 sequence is CASSFDRAGYTF. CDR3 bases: TGTGCCAGCAGCTTTGACAGGGCGGGCTACACCTTC.

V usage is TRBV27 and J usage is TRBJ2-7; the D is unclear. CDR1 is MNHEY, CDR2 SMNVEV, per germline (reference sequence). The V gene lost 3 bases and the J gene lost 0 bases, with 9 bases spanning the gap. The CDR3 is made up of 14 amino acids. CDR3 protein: CASSFTPGSYEQYF. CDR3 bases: TGTGCCAGCAGTTTTACTCCGGGCTCCTACGAGCAGTACTTC.

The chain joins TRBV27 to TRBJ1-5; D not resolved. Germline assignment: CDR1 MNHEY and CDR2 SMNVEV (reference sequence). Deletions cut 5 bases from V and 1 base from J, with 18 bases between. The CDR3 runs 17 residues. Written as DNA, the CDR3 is TGTGCCAGCAGTCCCCGATACAGAGGGTCGAGCAATCAGCCCCAGCATTTT. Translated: CASSPRYRGSSNQPQHF.

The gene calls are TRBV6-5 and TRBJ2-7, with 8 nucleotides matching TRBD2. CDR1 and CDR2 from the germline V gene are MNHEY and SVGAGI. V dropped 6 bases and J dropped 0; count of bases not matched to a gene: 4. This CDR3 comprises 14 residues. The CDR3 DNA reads TGTGCCAGCAGACTAGCGGAGAGCTCCTACGAGCAGTACTTC. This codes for CASRLAESSYEQYF.

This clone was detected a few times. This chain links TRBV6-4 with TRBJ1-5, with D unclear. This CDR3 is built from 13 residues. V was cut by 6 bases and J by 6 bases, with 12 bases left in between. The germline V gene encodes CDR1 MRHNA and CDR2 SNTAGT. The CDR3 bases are TGTGCCAGCAGCGGGGAGGCCGGTCAGCCCCAGCATTTT. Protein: CASSGEAGQPQHF.

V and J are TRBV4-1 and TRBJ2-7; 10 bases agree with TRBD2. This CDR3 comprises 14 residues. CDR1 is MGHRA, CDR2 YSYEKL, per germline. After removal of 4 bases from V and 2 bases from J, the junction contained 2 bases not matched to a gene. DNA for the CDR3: TGCGCCAGCAGCCTAGCGGGAGGCCCCTACGAGCAGTACTTC. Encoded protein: CASSLAGGPYEQYF.

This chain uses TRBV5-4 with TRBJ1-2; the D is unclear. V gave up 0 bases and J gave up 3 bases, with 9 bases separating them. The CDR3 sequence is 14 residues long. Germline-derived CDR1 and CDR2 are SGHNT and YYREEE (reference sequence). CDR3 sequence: CASSLERGYYGYTF. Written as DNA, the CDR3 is TGTGCCAGCAGCTTGGAAAGAGGGTACTATGGCTACACCTTC. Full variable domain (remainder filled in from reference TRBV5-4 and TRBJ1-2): ETGVTQSPTHLIKTRGQQVTLRCSSQSGHNTVSWYQQALGQGPQFIFQYYREEENGRGNFPPRFSGLQFPNYSSELNVNALELDDSALYLCASSLERGYYGYTFGSGTRLTVV.

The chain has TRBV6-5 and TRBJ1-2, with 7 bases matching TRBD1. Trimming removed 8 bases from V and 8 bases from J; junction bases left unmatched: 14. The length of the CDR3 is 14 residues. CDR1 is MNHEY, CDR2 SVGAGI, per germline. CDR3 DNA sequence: TGTGCCAGCTTCCCGGCCACAGGGGCGGGAGGCTACACCTTC. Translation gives CASFPATGAGGYTF.

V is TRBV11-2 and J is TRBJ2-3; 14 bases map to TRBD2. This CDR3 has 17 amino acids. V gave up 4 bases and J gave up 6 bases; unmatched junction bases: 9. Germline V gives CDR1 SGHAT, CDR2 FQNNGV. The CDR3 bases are TGTGCCAGCAGCTCGATACGACTAGCGGGAGGGCGGGATACGCAGTATTTT. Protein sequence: CASSSIRLAGGRDTQYF. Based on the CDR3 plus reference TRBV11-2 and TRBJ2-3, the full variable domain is EAGVAQSPRYKIIEKRQSVAFWCNPISGHATLYWYQQILGQGPKLLIQFQNNGVVDDSQLPKDRFSAERLKGVDSTLKIQPAKLEDSAVYLCASSSIRLAGGRDTQYFGPGTRLTVL.

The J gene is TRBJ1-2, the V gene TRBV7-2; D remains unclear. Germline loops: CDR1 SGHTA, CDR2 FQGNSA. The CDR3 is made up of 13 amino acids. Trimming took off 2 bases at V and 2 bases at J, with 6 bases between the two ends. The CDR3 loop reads CASSLIQNYGYTF. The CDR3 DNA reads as TGTGCCAGCAGCTTAATCCAGAACTATGGCTACACCTTC.

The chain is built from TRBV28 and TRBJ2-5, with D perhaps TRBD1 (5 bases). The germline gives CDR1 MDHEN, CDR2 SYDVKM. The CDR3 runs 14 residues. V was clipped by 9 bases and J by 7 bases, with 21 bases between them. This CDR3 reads CASTKRGAGGTQYF. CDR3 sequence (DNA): TGTGCCAGTACTAAACGTGGGGCAGGCGGGACCCAGTACTTC.

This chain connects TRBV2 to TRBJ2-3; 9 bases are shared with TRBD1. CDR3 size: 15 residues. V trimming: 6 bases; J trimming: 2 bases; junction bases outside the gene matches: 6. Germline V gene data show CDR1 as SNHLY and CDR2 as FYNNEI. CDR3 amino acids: CASRQGARNTDTQYF. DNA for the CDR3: TGTGCCAGCAGACAGGGGGCGCGCAACACAGATACGCAGTATTTT.

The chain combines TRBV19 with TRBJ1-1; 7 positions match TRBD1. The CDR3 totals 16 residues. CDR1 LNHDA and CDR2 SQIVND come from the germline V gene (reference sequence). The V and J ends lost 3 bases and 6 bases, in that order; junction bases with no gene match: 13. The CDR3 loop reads CASSIALTGSSAEAFF. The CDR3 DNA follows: TGTGCCAGTAGTATCGCCCTGACAGGGTCTTCTGCTGAAGCTTTCTTT.

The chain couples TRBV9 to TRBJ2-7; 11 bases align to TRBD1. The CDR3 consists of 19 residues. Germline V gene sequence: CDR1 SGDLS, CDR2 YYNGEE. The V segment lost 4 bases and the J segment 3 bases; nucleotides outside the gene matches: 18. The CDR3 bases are TGTGCCAGCAGCAGCGGGACAGGGGGACTTGGTGTTGAGAACTACGAGCAGTACTTC. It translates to CASSSGTGGLGVENYEQYF.

For the CDR3, the DNA is TGTGCCAGCAGCCGACAGGGTACCCAAGAGACCCAGTACTTC. Its translation: CASSRQGTQETQYF. This sequence joins TRBV6-5 and TRBJ2-5, with 7 bases identical to TRBD1. The V gene end was trimmed by 6 bases and the J gene end by 1 base; junction bases not matched to a gene: 5. This CDR3 is built from 14 residues. Germline V gene sequence: CDR1 MNHEY, CDR2 SVGAGI.

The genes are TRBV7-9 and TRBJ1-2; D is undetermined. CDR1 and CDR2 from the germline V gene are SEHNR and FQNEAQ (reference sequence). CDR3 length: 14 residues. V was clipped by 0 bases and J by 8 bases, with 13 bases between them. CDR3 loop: CASSLALDAQGYTF. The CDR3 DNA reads TGTGCCAGCAGCTTAGCGCTAGATGCGCAGGGCTACACCTTC.

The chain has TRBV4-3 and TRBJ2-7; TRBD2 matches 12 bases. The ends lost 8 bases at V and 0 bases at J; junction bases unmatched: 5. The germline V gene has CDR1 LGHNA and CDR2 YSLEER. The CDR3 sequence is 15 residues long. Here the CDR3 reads CASRRGLAGSYEQYF. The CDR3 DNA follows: TGCGCCAGCCGACGGGGACTAGCGGGCTCCTACGAGCAGTACTTC.

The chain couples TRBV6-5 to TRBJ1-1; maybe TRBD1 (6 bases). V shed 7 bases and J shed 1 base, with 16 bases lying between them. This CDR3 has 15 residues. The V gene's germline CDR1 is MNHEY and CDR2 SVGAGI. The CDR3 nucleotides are TGTGCCAGCATCCCTAGGGGGAAGGGGAACACTGAAGCTTTCTTT. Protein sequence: CASIPRGKGNTEAFF.

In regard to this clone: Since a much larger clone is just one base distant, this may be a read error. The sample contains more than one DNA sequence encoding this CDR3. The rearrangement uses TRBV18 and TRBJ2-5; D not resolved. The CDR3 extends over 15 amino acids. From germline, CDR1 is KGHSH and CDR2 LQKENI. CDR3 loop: CASSPIGRNQETQYF. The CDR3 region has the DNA TGTGCCAGCTCACCGATTGGCAGAAACCAGGAGACCCAGTACTTC.

The CDR3 DNA is TGTGCCAGCACCGCAGGGGGCGCGGTTTACGAGCAGTACTTC. Its protein product is CASTAGGAVYEQYF. The gene calls are TRBV6-5 and TRBJ2-7, with 8 bases matching TRBD1. From germline, CDR1 is MNHEY and CDR2 SVGAGI. The CDR3 loop spans 14 amino acids. V gave up 7 bases and J gave up 4 bases; unmatched junction bases: 9.